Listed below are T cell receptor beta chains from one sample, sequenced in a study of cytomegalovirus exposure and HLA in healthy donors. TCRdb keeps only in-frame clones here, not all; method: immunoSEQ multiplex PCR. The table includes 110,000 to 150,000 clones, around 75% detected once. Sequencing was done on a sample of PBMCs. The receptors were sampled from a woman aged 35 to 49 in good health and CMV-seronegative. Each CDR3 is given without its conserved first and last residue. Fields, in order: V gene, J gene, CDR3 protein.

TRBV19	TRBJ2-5	ASRDEQGRETQY
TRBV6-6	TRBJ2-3	ASRDRVTDTQY
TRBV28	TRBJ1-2	ASSLFLNYGYT
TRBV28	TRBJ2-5	ASSLANTGGQTQY
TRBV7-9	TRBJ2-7	ASSLAEGLRSSYEQY
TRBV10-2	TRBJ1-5	ASSGSGGPLGQPQH
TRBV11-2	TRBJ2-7	ASSLDEEQY
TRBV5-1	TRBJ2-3	ASSSSSPSGDTQY
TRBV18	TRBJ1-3	ASSPRDSSGNTIY
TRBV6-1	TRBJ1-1	ASSYGTENEAF
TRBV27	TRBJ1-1	ASSSRPRGGTEAF
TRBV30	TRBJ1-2	AWSRTGTYGYT
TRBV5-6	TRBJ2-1	ASSPEGGDEQF
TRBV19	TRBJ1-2	ASSTGVLLYGYT
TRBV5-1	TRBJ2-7	ASSLGDRGSYEQY
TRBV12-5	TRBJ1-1	ASGLVEGRTEAF
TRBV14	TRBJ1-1	ASSQVSRGPAF
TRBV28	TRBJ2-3	ASSSVPSGGGTDTQY
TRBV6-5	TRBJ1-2	ASSYGSGGYT
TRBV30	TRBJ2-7	AGTRERGGYEQY
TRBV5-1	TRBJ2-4	ASSLSSGGLAKNIQY
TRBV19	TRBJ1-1	ASSIGWGGANTEAF
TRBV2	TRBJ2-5	ARNRERYIQETQY
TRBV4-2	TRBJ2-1	ASSQDLSSYNEQF
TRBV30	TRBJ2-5	AWSPLTGGGTQY
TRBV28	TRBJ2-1	ASSDPKRGDYNEQF
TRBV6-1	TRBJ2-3	ASSEQQGGTDTQY
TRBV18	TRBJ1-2	ASSPSEGADYGYT
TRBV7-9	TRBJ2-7	ARKPGQTLYEQY
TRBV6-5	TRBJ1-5	ASSYSAGLSNQPQH
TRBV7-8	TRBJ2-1	ASSLDVPDRYNEQF
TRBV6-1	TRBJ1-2	ASSEPKEIYTGT
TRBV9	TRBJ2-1	ASSEGLAGYNEQF
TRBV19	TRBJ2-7	ASSIWAPEGNEQY
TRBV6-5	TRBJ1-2	ASSSNKGGRRGYT
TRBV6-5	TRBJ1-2	ASSYSSRVIYT
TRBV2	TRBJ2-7	ASSAGGVHLSYEQY
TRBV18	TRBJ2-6	ASLLAGASGANVLT
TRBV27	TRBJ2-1	ASSPRLGLAGVKQF
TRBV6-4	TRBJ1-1	ASSEQGADTEAF
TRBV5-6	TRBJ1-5	ASSLGYSLNQLQH
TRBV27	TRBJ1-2	ASSSRTENNYGYT
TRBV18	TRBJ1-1	ASSRRTQGHPEAF
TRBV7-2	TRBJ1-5	ASSSTPGQPQH
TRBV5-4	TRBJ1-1	ASSLGTHTEAF
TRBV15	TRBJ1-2	ATSASMYGYT
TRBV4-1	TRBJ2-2	ASSQADMGLASGELF
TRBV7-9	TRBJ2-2	ASSPSPPGQTTGELF
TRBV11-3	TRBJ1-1	ASKRTGSAEAF
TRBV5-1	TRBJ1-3	ASSAGGISGNTIY
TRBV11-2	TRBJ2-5	ASSLLAGGGETQY
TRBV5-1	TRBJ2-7	ASSFPGNPPYEQY
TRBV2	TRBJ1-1	ANRGGTEAF
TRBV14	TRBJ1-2	ASSLGQPYYGYT